This T cell receptor beta chain was documented in a study of OX40 agonist ivuxolimab in advanced cancers. In the study overall: The costimulatory receptor OX40 (CD134) was targeted by ivuxolimab, a fully human IgG2 agonistic monoclonal antibody. Peripheral TCRbeta sequencing aimed to test whether ivuxolimab altered TCR sequence diversity and caused clonal T-cell expansion. Patients were allowed to have had prior anti-PD-1, anti-PD-L1 or anti-CTLA-4 therapy, and 40% of the dose-escalation patients had been treated with checkpoint inhibitors. Intravenous ivuxolimab was administered to patients every 2 weeks at six dose levels: 0.01, 0.1, 0.3, 1.5, 3 and 10 mg/kg. Partial responses occurred in three dose-escalation patients: two with cutaneous melanoma and one with hepatocellular carcinoma. A male proportion of roughly 80% and a mean age of approximately 58 years, ranging from 23 to 79, were recorded for the dose-escalation cohort. Of the roughly 52 dose-escalation patients, hepatocellular carcinoma was present in some 19, melanoma in approximately 15, renal cell carcinoma in 9 and head and neck cancer in 9. The paper describes the monotherapy dose-escalation part (N of about 54 patients) of the phase I trial of ivuxolimab. Overall results and qualifications from the work: After ivuxolimab, more expanded clones were found on average in CD8+ T cells than in CD4+ T cells. Clonal expansion of both CD4+ and CD8+ blood T cells was observed from baseline to week 6 at doses 0.1 to 3.0 mg/kg. Low levels of normalized T-cell clonal expansion were also seen in some patients who did not respond. The antigen specificity of the clonally expanded peripheral T cells was not determined. In partial responders in the 0.1-3.0 mg/kg groups, normalized peripheral clonal expansion was found to be among the lowest, especially among CD8+ T cells.

About this clone itself: What this receptor recognizes is not known. No much larger clone exists at a distance of one base, and base qualities are not known.

Genomic DNA was isolated from the sorted cells so that the TCRbeta CDR3 region could be sequenced. TCRbeta CDR3 regions were sequenced using the immunoSEQ Assay. The source is immuneACCESS, and TCRdb retained only in-frame sequences with V and J called. Part of the clones is not carried over; for the studies checked, unresolved V genes explain less than half of this, and the remainder is unexplained. Here the sample has 25,000 to 30,000 clones; around four fifths occur a single time. The top ten clones comprise around 10% of the sample. V was cut back by 5 bases and J by 2 bases, leaving a gap of 5 bases between them. For CDR1 and CDR2, the germline V gene (reference sequence) lists SEHNR and FQNEAQ. Including the terminal cysteine and phenylalanine, the CDR3 comprises 12 residues. The sequence is cut down to CDR3 DNA, 36 bases in frame from base 1. Patients with autoimmune disease history or receiving systemic immunosuppression were excluded from the trial. Peripheral blood for TCR sequencing was collected from all dose cohorts at baseline, on cycle 4 day 1, and on cycle 7 day 1. The samples were drawn from a first-in-human, open-label, multicenter phase I dose-escalation trial of ivuxolimab. Adults with locally advanced or metastatic head and neck squamous cell, hepatocellular, melanoma or renal cell carcinoma were enrolled in the trial. Before TCR sequencing, CD4+ T cells and CD8+ T cells from peripheral blood were sorted into separate populations.

The source material was CD4+ or CD8+ T cells sorted from blood, sampled in a trial of the OX40 agonist ivuxolimab. The sequence was obtained from an adult with an advanced solid tumor such as melanoma, head and neck, liver or kidney cancer. Recombination connected TRBV7-9 to TRBJ2-3, with the D gene not confidently named. CDR3 sequence: CASSSLTDTQYF. The DNA reads as follows: TGTGCCAGCAGCAGTCTCACAGATACGCAGTATTTT.